Listed below are T cell receptor beta chains from one sample, sequenced in a study of cytomegalovirus exposure and HLA in healthy donors. Only in-frame clones appear in the TCRdb table, and some are missing; sequencing was by immunoSEQ multiplex PCR. The sample shows about 310,000 clones, approximately 85% of them seen only once. The sample was PBMCs. These receptor sequences come from a man younger than 40 in good health and CMV-seronegative. CDR3s include the opening cysteine and the closing phenylalanine or tryptophan. Fields, in order: J gene, clone size, D gene, V gene, CDR3 protein, CDR3 DNA. A D gene is named only where the DNA matches it firmly. Clone size is given for some rows only: seen once, a few or many times, or a class if the clone is expanded.

>TRBJ1-5|.|TRBD1|TRBV6-5
CASSRDRADNQPQHF
TGTGCCAGCAGTAGGGACAGGGCGGATAATCAGCCCCAGCATTTT
>TRBJ2-2|.|TRBD1|TRBV6-5
CASSYRFTGDTGELFF
TGTGCCAGCAGTTACCGTTTTACAGGGGACACCGGGGAGCTGTTTTTT
>TRBJ2-7|.|.|TRBV6-5
CASSYSGGADYEQYF
TGTGCCAGCAGTTACTCAGGTGGGGCCGACTACGAGCAGTACTTC
>TRBJ1-1|.|.|TRBV19
CASSLPQGNTEAFF
TGTGCCAGTAGTTTACCACAGGGAAACACTGAAGCTTTCTTT
>TRBJ2-5|.|TRBD2|TRBV7-2
CASSLLTSAVETQYF
TGTGCCAGCAGCCTTCTTACTAGCGCAGTAGAGACCCAGTACTTC
>TRBJ2-5|.|.|TRBV2
CASRWRVSETQYF
TGTGCCAGCCGTTGGAGGGTTTCAGAGACCCAGTACTTC
>TRBJ2-3|.|.|TRBV4-2
CASSHSEEGSTDTQYF
TGTGCCAGCAGCCATTCAGAGGAGGGGAGCACAGATACGCAGTATTTT
>TRBJ2-7|.|TRBD1|TRBV14
CASSLTGTGNEQYF
TGTGCCAGCAGCCTCACCGGGACAGGTAACGAGCAGTACTTC
>TRBJ2-5|.|.|TRBV7-9
CASSFGQETQYF
TGTGCCAGCAGCTTCGGTCAAGAGACCCAGTACTTC
>TRBJ2-1|.|.|TRBV5-4
CASSFEGATSSYNEQFF
TGTGCCAGCAGCTTTGAGGGAGCTACCAGCTCCTACAATGAGCAGTTCTTC
>TRBJ2-6|.|.|TRBV7-6
CASSLALSGSGANVLTF
TGTGCCAGCAGCTTAGCACTTTCCGGCTCTGGGGCCAACGTCCTGACTTTC
>TRBJ1-2|.|.|TRBV9
CASSVVSRVAGYTF
TGTGCCAGCAGCGTAGTTAGCAGGGTGGCCGGCTACACCTTC
>TRBJ2-7|.|TRBD1|TRBV5-3
CARSPPGTAYEQYF
TGTGCCAGAAGCCCCCCCGGGACAGCCTACGAGCAGTACTTC
>TRBJ1-6|.|.|TRBV19
CASRPGQLNSPLHF
TGTGCCAGCCGACCGGGACAACTTAATTCACCCCTCCACTTT
>TRBJ1-1|.|.|TRBV6-5
CASSYSARAEAFF
TGTGCCAGCAGTTACTCAGCCAGGGCTGAAGCTTTCTTT
>TRBJ2-7|once|TRBD1|TRBV5-6
CASSLGGQGLYEQYF
TGTGCCAGCAGCTTGGGGGGACAGGGCCTCTACGAGCAGTACTTC
>TRBJ2-5|once|TRBD2|TRBV6-6
CASSRRGGQETQYF
TGTGCCAGCAGTAGGCGGGGGGGGCAAGAGACCCAGTACTTC
>TRBJ2-5|.|.|TRBV29-1
CSVEYGVETQYF
TGCAGCGTTGAGTATGGAGTGGAGACCCAGTACTTC
>TRBJ1-6|.|.|TRBV7-2
CASSSHINSPLHF
TGTGCCAGCAGCTCTCACATTAATTCACCCCTCCACTTT
>TRBJ1-2|.|TRBD1|TRBV18
CASWDRAPYGYTF
TGTGCCAGCTGGGACAGGGCCCCCTATGGCTACACCTTC
>TRBJ2-1|.|.|TRBV19
CASSIGGSEQFF
TGTGCCAGTAGTATCGGCGGATCTGAGCAGTTCTTC
>TRBJ2-5|.|.|TRBV4-2
CASSLLDQETQYF
TGTGCCAGCAGCCTCCTCGACCAAGAGACCCAGTACTTC
>TRBJ1-4|.|.|TRBV9
CASSVGISGTNEKLFF
TGTGCCAGCAGCGTAGGAATTTCGGGGACTAATGAAAAACTGTTTTTT
>TRBJ2-1|.|.|TRBV28
CASRLDFPGVNEQFF
TGTGCCAGCAGGTTAGATTTCCCAGGGGTCAATGAGCAGTTCTTC
>TRBJ1-2|.|TRBD1|TRBV29-1
CSGAGTGGYGYTF
TGCAGCGGCGCCGGGACAGGGGGTTATGGCTACACCTTC
>TRBJ1-5|.|.|TRBV6-5
CASSRTRGQPQHF
TGTGCCAGCAGCAGGACCAGAGGGCAGCCCCAGCATTTT
>TRBJ2-5|.|TRBD1|TRBV14
CASSQARTGRYQETQYF
TGTGCCAGCAGCCAAGCCCGGACAGGGCGGTACCAAGAGACCCAGTACTTC
>TRBJ2-5|.|.|TRBV7-8
CASMRVGETQYF
TGTGCCAGCATGAGGGTAGGCGAGACCCAGTACTTC
>TRBJ2-3|.|.|TRBV5-1
CASSLAGVGATDTQYF
TGCGCCAGCAGCTTGGCCGGGGTTGGAGCCACAGATACGCAGTATTTT
>TRBJ1-5|.|.|TRBV10-2
CASSESIQGNQPQHF
TGCGCCAGCAGTGAGTCTATCCAGGGCAATCAGCCCCAGCATTTT
>TRBJ1-6|.|.|TRBV27
CASSLTGSYNSPLHF
TGTGCCAGCAGTTTGACCGGGTCCTATAATTCACCCCTCCACTTT
>TRBJ1-5|.|TRBD1|TRBV7-2
CASSLRQGNNQPQHF
TGTGCCAGCAGCTTAAGACAGGGAAACAATCAGCCCCAGCATTTT
>TRBJ1-1|.|.|TRBV5-1
CASRSNGGTNTEAFF
TGCGCCAGCAGGAGCAACGGGGGAACGAACACTGAAGCTTTCTTT
>TRBJ2-1|.|.|TRBV27
CASSFQGNEQFF
TGTGCCAGCAGTTTTCAGGGCAATGAGCAGTTCTTC
>TRBJ1-2|.|.|TRBV27
CASRRGSLGYGYTF
TGTGCCAGCAGAAGGGGGAGCCTTGGCTATGGCTACACCTTC
>TRBJ1-1|.|.|TRBV7-9
CASSLEGRGTEAFF
TGTGCCAGCAGCTTAGAGGGCAGGGGCACTGAAGCTTTCTTT
>TRBJ1-6|few|.|TRBV27
CASSLSNTNSPLHF
TGTGCCAGCAGTTTATCGAACACTAATTCACCCCTCCACTTT
>TRBJ1-2|once|.|TRBV18
CASFPGFNYGYTF
TGTGCCAGCTTCCCGGGATTTAACTATGGCTACACCTTC
>TRBJ2-1|.|.|TRBV5-1
CASSLGGAYNEQFF
TGCGCCAGCAGCTTAGGGGGGGCTTACAATGAGCAGTTCTTC
>TRBJ1-1|.|.|TRBV4-1
CASSQENRVGTEAFF
TGCGCCAGCAGCCAAGAGAACAGGGTAGGCACTGAAGCTTTCTTT
>TRBJ2-4|.|.|TRBV7-9
CASSLGLGVWGNIQYF
TGTGCCAGCAGCTTAGGGCTAGGGGTATGGGGAAACATTCAGTACTTC